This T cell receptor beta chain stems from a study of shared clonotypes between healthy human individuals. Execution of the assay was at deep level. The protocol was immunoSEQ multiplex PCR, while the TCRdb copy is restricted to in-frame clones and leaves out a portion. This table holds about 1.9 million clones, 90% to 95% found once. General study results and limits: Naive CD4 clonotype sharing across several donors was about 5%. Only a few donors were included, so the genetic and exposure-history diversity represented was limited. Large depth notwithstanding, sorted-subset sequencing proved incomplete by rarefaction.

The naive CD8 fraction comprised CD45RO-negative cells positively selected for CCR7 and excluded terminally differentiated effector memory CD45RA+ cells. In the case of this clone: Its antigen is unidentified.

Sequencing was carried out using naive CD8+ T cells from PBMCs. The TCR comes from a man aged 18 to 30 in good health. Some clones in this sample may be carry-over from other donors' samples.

CDR3 coding DNA: TGCAGCCTGGGGGGCCCCTATGGCTACACCTTC. Its translation: CSLGGPYGYTF. This rearrangement joins TRBV29-1 to TRBJ1-2; D is possibly TRBD1 (6 bases). This CDR3 spans 11 amino acids. The V end lost 8 bases, the J end lost 4 bases, and 11 bases lay between the germline ends. Per the germline V gene, CDR1 is SQVTM and CDR2 is ANQGSEA.